What follows are 24 T cell receptor beta chains derived from one specimen sequenced in a study of shared clonotypes between healthy human individuals. Repertoires were generated with immunoSEQ multiplex PCR, while TCRdb's copy carries only in-frame clones and drops some. The sample holds about 320,000 clones, about nine tenths seen once. Sequenced: memory CD8+ T cells sorted from blood. Specified subset: CD45RO+ cells pooled with CCR7-negative TemRA cells. These receptors were taken from a man aged 18 to 29 in good health.

The chain employs TRBV23-1 and TRBJ2-5; D gene unclear. TRBV23-1 is an open reading frame whose function is uncertain. The CDR3 covers 14 residues. V gave up 4 bases and J gave up 0 bases, with 9 bases separating them. CDR3 DNA sequence: TGCGCCAGCAGTCTAGAAGGGAACCAAGAGACCCAGTACTTC. It yields the protein CASSLEGNQETQYF.

This chain joins TRBV11-1 and TRBJ1-1, with 8 bases aligning to TRBD1. Germline V gene lookup returns CDR1 SGHAT and CDR2 FQDESV (reference sequence). The CDR3 has 15 residues. Unmatched junction bases numbered 9, after V lost 5 bases and J lost 4 bases. CDR3 nucleotides: TGTGCCAGCAGCATGGGGACAGGAGGGAGCACTGAAGCTTTCTTT. Residues: CASSMGTGGSTEAFF.

This chain joins TRBV21-1 and TRBJ1-6; the D call in the table, TRBD1, was not verified against the DNA. TRBV21-1 is deemed a pseudogene. The CDR3 sequence is 11 residues long. The CDR3 bases are TGTGCCAGTGGGGCTTTAAGACCCCTCCACTTT. Amino acids: CASGALRPLHF.

This clone was seen just once. The CDR3 coding sequence is TGTGCCAGCAGTGGAATTAGCGGGAGGAACGAGCAGTACTTC. Encoded protein: CASSGISGRNEQYF. This sequence joins TRBV2 and TRBJ2-7, with 10 positions matching TRBD2. The germline V gene encodes CDR1 SNHLY and CDR2 FYNNEI. The CDR3 loop spans 14 amino acids. Trimming took 4 bases from V and 5 from J; bases not matched to a gene: 5.

The rearrangement uses TRBV20-1 and TRBJ1-2; D unresolved. CDR1 and CDR2 (germline): DFQATT, SNEGSKA (reference sequence). This CDR3 region has 11 residues. V lost 0 bases to trimming and J lost 4 bases, with 3 bases between them. The CDR3 protein is CSARDIYGYTF. The CDR3 DNA is TGCAGTGCTAGAGACATCTATGGCTACACCTTC.

The chain recombines TRBV4-1 with TRBJ1-3; D unresolved. The V gene lost 1 base and the J gene lost 0 bases, with 10 bases spanning the gap. Germline values: CDR1 MGHRA, CDR2 YSYEKL. The CDR3 totals 16 residues. The CDR3 sequence is CASSQVGRSSGNTIYF. The CDR3 nucleotides read TGCGCCAGCAGCCAAGTAGGGAGAAGCTCTGGAAACACCATATATTTT.

The chain carries TRBV29-1 and TRBJ2-7; weak D call: TRBD1 (5 bases). There are 14 residues in the CDR3. Trimming pared 3 bases from V and 2 bases from J, leaving 14 bases between. Per the germline V gene, CDR1 is SQVTM and CDR2 is ANQGSEA. CDR3 DNA sequence: TGCAGCGTTGAGCGCTTGACAGACACCTACGAGCAGTACTTC. Amino acids: CSVERLTDTYEQYF.

The chain links TRBV2 to TRBJ2-2; D may match TRBD1 or TRBD2 (5 bases each). V dropped 8 bases and J dropped 1 base, with 11 bases sitting between them. The CDR3 spans 14 residues. CDR1 SNHLY and CDR2 FYNNEI come from the germline V gene. CDR3 DNA: TGTGCCAGCTGGGGGTCGGGGAACACCGGGGAGCTGTTTTTT. Amino acids: CASWGSGNTGELFF.

On this clone itself: The likely explanation is a read error, given a far larger clone one base away. The same CDR3 is also encoded by other DNA sequences in this sample. This chain uses TRBV27 with TRBJ2-7; D is perhaps TRBD1 (5 bases). Per germline, CDR1 MNHEY and CDR2 SMNVEV (reference sequence). This CDR3 contains 14 residues. In DNA, the CDR3 is TGTGCCAGCAGTCCCACAGGTACTACCTACGAGCAGTACTTT. This translates into CASSPTGTTYEQYF.

J is TRBJ2-5 and V is TRBV2, with TRBD2 matching over 10 bases. Germline CDR1 is SNHLY and CDR2 is FYNNEI. This CDR3 contains 18 residues. Trimming at V came to 7 bases and at J to 2 bases, leaving 16 bases not matched to a gene. Here the CDR3 reads CASTHPRGTSGDQETQYF. CDR3 bases: TGTGCCAGCACCCACCCCCGGGGTACTAGCGGGGATCAAGAGACCCAGTACTTC.

The chain carries TRBV27 and TRBJ2-5; 15 bases match TRBD2. J lost 5 bases, V lost 1 base, and 11 bases had no gene match. Germline V gives CDR1 MNHEY, CDR2 SMNVEV (reference sequence). This CDR3 spans 19 amino acids. This chain's CDR3 is CASSLLRRTSGGAPETQYF. The CDR3 nucleotides read TGTGCCAGCAGTTTATTAAGGAGGACTAGCGGGGGGGCGCCCGAGACCCAGTACTTC.

The chain carries TRBV7-9 and TRBJ1-1; TRBD1 matches 9 bases. V was clipped by 4 bases and J by 2 bases; unmatched bases: 11. Germline values: CDR1 SEHNR, CDR2 FQNEAQ (reference sequence). The CDR3 is 17 residues long. The CDR3 loop reads CASSSTRQGDTNTEAFF. CDR3 nucleotides: TGTGCCAGCAGCTCTACGCGACAGGGGGATACAAACACTGAAGCTTTCTTT.

In its sample, this clone was seen many times. V and J are TRBV15 and TRBJ1-2, with a weak D call TRBD1 (6 bases). V was cut by 3 bases and J by 4 bases, with 9 bases left in between. Germline values: CDR1 LNHNV, CDR2 YYDKDF (reference sequence). The length of the CDR3 is 13 residues. The CDR3 here is CATSSGQSYGYTF. CDR3 nucleotide sequence: TGTGCCACCAGCAGCGGACAGTCCTATGGCTACACCTTC.

The V call is TRBV9, the J call TRBJ1-2, with D possibly TRBD1 on 6 matching bases. Between the trimmed V and J ends, which lost 3 bases and 4 bases, there was a span of 7 bases. The V gene's germline CDR1 is SGDLS and CDR2 YYNGEE. The CDR3 contains 12 residues. Here the CDR3 reads CASSGTAYGYTF. CDR3 bases: TGTGCCAGCAGCGGGACAGCCTATGGCTACACCTTC.

This chain uses TRBV10-3 with TRBJ1-1; 11 bases are shared with TRBD1. Germline values: CDR1 ENHRY, CDR2 SYGVKD. J gave up 11 bases and V 5 bases, and 10 bases lay outside the gene matches. This CDR3 comprises 14 residues. CDR3 nucleotides: TGTGCCATCAGTTACAACCTGGACAGGGGGCACGCTTTCTTT. The encoded protein is CAISYNLDRGHAFF.

The chain is built from TRBV2 and TRBJ2-7; TRBD1 agrees at 7 bases. The J segment lost 4 bases and the V segment lost 4 bases, leaving 4 bases of the junction unmatched. The CDR3 contains 13 residues. Germline V lookup: CDR1 SNHLY, CDR2 FYNNEI. Here the CDR3 reads CASSGQGQYEQYF. CDR3 sequence (DNA): TGTGCCAGCAGTGGACAGGGACAATACGAGCAGTACTTC.

This chain uses TRBV11-1 with TRBJ2-3, with D maybe TRBD1 (5 bases). Germline-derived CDR1 and CDR2 are SGHAT and FQDESV (reference sequence). The CDR3 contains 14 residues. V shed 5 bases and J shed 2 bases, with 11 bases lying between them. CDR3: CASSVGPYTDTQYF. As DNA, the CDR3 is TGTGCCAGCAGCGTGGGGCCATACACAGATACGCAGTATTTT.

This chain joins TRBV2 and TRBJ1-1; 7 bases are a match to TRBD1. The germline V gene encodes CDR1 SNHLY and CDR2 FYNNEI. The CDR3 length is 12 residues. The V segment lost 8 bases and the J segment 7 bases; nucleotides outside the gene matches: 7. The CDR3 here is CASGFRDSEAFF. The CDR3 coding sequence is TGTGCCAGCGGCTTCCGGGACAGTGAAGCTTTCTTT.

The rearrangement joins TRBV5-1 to TRBJ1-5; a possible D gene is TRBD1 (5 bases). The CDR3 contains 15 residues. Germline CDR1 is SGHRS and CDR2 is YFSETQ. The ends were cut back, 0 bases at V and 3 bases at J, with 10 bases in the middle. CDR3 in amino acids: CASSLDGTPNQPQHF. In nucleotides, the CDR3 is TGCGCCAGCAGCTTGGACGGGACCCCCAATCAGCCCCAGCATTTT.

V gene TRBV7-2 combines with J gene TRBJ1-3; the D gene is possibly TRBD1 (6 bases). This CDR3 spans 15 amino acids. The V gene's germline CDR1 is SGHTA and CDR2 FQGNSA. V gave up 2 bases and J gave up 2 bases, with 10 bases separating them. The CDR3 DNA reads as TGTGCCAGCAGCTTATCTCAGGGGACTGGAAACACCATATATTTT. It translates to CASSLSQGTGNTIYF.

This clone was seen only a few times. This chain uses TRBV5-8 with TRBJ1-2; 7 bases map to TRBD1. J lost 6 bases, V lost 2 bases, and 4 bases had no gene match. The CDR3 has 13 amino acids. Germline CDR1 is SGHTS and CDR2 is YDEGEE. The CDR3 loop is CASSLRQGNGYTF. DNA for the CDR3: TGTGCCAGCAGCTTACGACAGGGAAATGGCTACACCTTC. The variable domain in full, with the rest retrieved from reference TRBV5-8 and TRBJ1-2, is EAGVTQSPTHLIKTRGQQATLRCSPISGHTSVYWYQQALGLGLQFLLWYDEGEERNRGNFPPRFSGRQFPNYSSELNVNALELEDSALYLCASSLRQGNGYTFGSGTRLTVV.

This clone was seen at least ten times. The chain links TRBV28 to TRBJ2-7; a possible D gene is TRBD2 (5 bases). V was trimmed by 5 bases and J by 0 bases, leaving 11 bases between them. The CDR3 consists of 14 residues. In germline, CDR1 is MDHEN, CDR2 SYDVKM. The CDR3: CASSTPGSSYEQYF. The CDR3 DNA is TGTGCCAGCAGTACGCCGGGAAGCTCCTACGAGCAGTACTTC.

This chain uses TRBV13 with TRBJ2-6, with D hard to call. The CDR3 is 14 residues long. CDR1 PRHDT and CDR2 FYEKMQ come from the germline V gene (reference sequence). V was pared by 7 bases and J by 0 bases, with 7 bases between. The CDR3 loop is CASTAFSGANVLTF. CDR3 coding DNA: TGTGCCAGCACGGCCTTCTCTGGGGCCAACGTCCTGACTTTC. The whole variable domain, filled in from reference TRBV13 and TRBJ2-6, reads AAGVIQSPRHLIKEKRETATLKCYPIPRHDTVYWYQQGPGQDPQFLISFYEKMQSDKGSIPDRFSAQQFSDYHSELNMSSLELGDSALYFCASTAFSGANVLTFGAGSRLTVL.

The V gene is TRBV27, the J gene TRBJ1-2; D possibly corresponds to TRBD1 (5 bases). The CDR3 spans 15 residues. Trimming pared 0 bases from V and 4 bases from J, leaving 12 bases between. Germline CDR1 and CDR2: MNHEY and SMNVEV (reference sequence). CDR3 nucleotide sequence: TGTGCCAGCAGTTTATCAGAGGGGTCGACCTATGGCTACACCTTC. Protein product: CASSLSEGSTYGYTF.